A selection of T cell receptor beta chains follows, all from one sample in a study of T-cell reconstitution after alpha-beta-depleted transplantation in children. TCRdb reprocessed the PCR reads with MiXCR, giving one entry per CDR3 protein. Altogether around 580,000 distinct CDR3 sequences are present, under 30% being singletons, with the ten largest covering 13% to 15%. The sample in question was PBMCs, mostly from graft donor cells, obtained 360 days after TCRalphabeta/CD19-depleted stem cell transplant. The receptors come from a boy under two years old who had a stem cell transplant for acute myeloid leukemia, so the T cells may come from the graft donor. Each CDR3 is given with its conserved first and last residue. The D gene is left open where the match is weak. Some rows mark clone size as missing; the rest say once, few, many or name a class of expanded clone.

V gene	D gene	J gene	clone size	CDR3 DNA	CDR3 protein
TRBV6-2/TRBV6-3	TRBD1	TRBJ2-7	NA	TGTGCCACAAACCACTGGGGACAGATCTACGAGCAGTACTTC	CATNHWGQIYEQYF
TRBV20-1	TRBD2	TRBJ2-3	NA	TGCAGTGCTAGTCTAGCGGGAGTTCAAGATACGCAGTATTTT	CSASLAGVQDTQYF
TRBV6-5	TRBD1	TRBJ2-5	NA	TGTGCCAGCAGTTTACCAGGGGGCTGGGAGACCCAGTACTTC	CASSLPGGWETQYF
TRBV24-1	NA	TRBJ2-1	many	TGTGCCACCAGTGGTCGAACATCCCGCTCCTACAATGAGCAGTTCTTC	CATSGRTSRSYNEQFF
TRBV7-2	TRBD1	TRBJ2-7	few	TGTGCCAGCAGCCTAGTCGGGACAGGGGACGAGCAGTACTTC	CASSLVGTGDEQYF
TRBV6-5	NA	TRBJ1-3	NA	TGTGCCAGCAGTTACTCGTCGGCTTATCGTTCCGGAAACACCATATATTTT	CASSYSSAYRSGNTIYF
TRBV7-2	NA	TRBJ1-6	many	TGTGCCAGCAGTTCAGGGGCCACCTATAATTCACCCCTCCACTTT	CASSSGATYNSPLHF
TRBV15	NA	TRBJ2-2	few	TGTGCCACCAGCCTTGGACAGAACACCGGGGAGCTGTTTTTT	CATSLGQNTGELFF
TRBV6-1	NA	TRBJ2-3	many	TGTGCCAGCAATAGGGTCTCGCGCCGGACAGATACGCAGTATTTT	CASNRVSRRTDTQYF
TRBV12-3/TRBV12-4	TRBD2	TRBJ2-3	NA	TGTGCCAGCAGTCTCCTGGTATGGGGGAGGGGTAGCACAGATACGCAGTATTTT	CASSLLVWGRGSTDTQYF
TRBV29-1	NA	TRBJ2-3	few	TGCAGCGCACCTGACCCCAGGGACGCAGATACGCAGTATTTT	CSAPDPRDADTQYF
TRBV29-1	TRBD1	TRBJ2-2	NA	TGCAGCGGCGGGACAGGGATGCGGAACACCGGGGAGCTGTTTTTT	CSGGTGMRNTGELFF
TRBV12-3/TRBV12-4	TRBD1	TRBJ2-2	many	TGTGCCAGCAGTTTTACGGGACAGGGGGCGAGCGGCGGGGAGCTGTTTTTT	CASSFTGQGASGGELFF
TRBV28	TRBD2	TRBJ2-6	NA	TGTGCCGGACGCTCGGGGGGCTCTGGGGCCAACGTCCTGACTTTC	CAGRSGGSGANVLTF
TRBV15	NA	TRBJ1-5	NA	TGTGCCACCAGCAGAGATCAGGGCCAGCCCCAGCATTTT	CATSRDQGQPQHF
TRBV7-2	TRBD1	TRBJ2-5	NA	TGTGCCAGCAGCAGGACAGGGGATGACTATGGTACCCAGTACTTC	CASSRTGDDYGTQYF
TRBV30	NA	TRBJ2-3	NA	TGTGCCTGGTCCCGTAGTTCCACAGATACGCAGTATTTT	CAWSRSSTDTQYF
TRBV9	NA	TRBJ1-1	NA	TGTGCCAGCAGCGTAGCAGGGGATGAAGCTTTCTTT	CASSVAGDEAFF
TRBV7-9	TRBD2	TRBJ2-1	NA	TGTGCCAGCAGCAAGCGGGAAGTGGGGAATGAGCAGTTCTTC	CASSKREVGNEQFF
TRBV10-3	TRBD2	TRBJ2-5	few	TGTGCCATCAGTGGGGGAGCGGGGAAATTCCAAGAGACCCAGTACTTC	CAISGGAGKFQETQYF
TRBV20-1	NA	TRBJ1-2	NA	TGCAGTGCTAGAGTTCAGTATGGCTACACCTTC	CSARVQYGYTF
TRBV5-5	NA	TRBJ2-1	NA	TGTGCCAGCAGCTTAGTGGGAGTCTCCAATGAGCAGTTCTTC	CASSLVGVSNEQFF
TRBV6-2/TRBV6-3	NA	TRBJ2-2	few	TGTGCCAGCAGTCGCCGGCATAACACCGGGGAGCTGTTTTTT	CASSRRHNTGELFF
TRBV7-3	NA	TRBJ2-1	many	TGTGCCAGCAGCTCTCAATCCTACAATGAGCAGTTCTTC	CASSSQSYNEQFF
TRBV20-1	TRBD1	TRBJ1-5	NA	TGCAGTGCTAGGACCACAGGGGAGTCGAGCAATCAGCCCCAGCATTTT	CSARTTGESSNQPQHF
TRBV6-2/TRBV6-3	NA	TRBJ2-1	NA	TGTGCCAGCAGTTACACGTTCGGGGGCTACAATGAGCAGTTCTTC	CASSYTFGGYNEQFF
TRBV15	NA	TRBJ2-6	NA	TGTGCCACCAGACGGCACCAGGGAGGCTCTGGGGCCAACGTCCTGACTTTC	CATRRHQGGSGANVLTF
TRBV6-5	NA	TRBJ2-7	few	TGTGCCAGCAGTTACTCGAACTACTACGAGCAGTACTTC	CASSYSNYYEQYF
TRBV18	TRBD2	TRBJ2-5	NA	TGTGCCAGCTCACCTAGCGGGGGGAGACAGACCCAGTACTTC	CASSPSGGRQTQYF
TRBV7-8	NA	TRBJ2-5	many	TGTGCCAGCAGCTTAGCCCCCCGGGGCGAAGAGACCCAGTACTTC	CASSLAPRGEETQYF
TRBV20-1	NA	TRBJ1-1	NA	TGCAGTGCTAGAGATCACAATAGGGCAGAGGGCACTGAAGCTTTCTTT	CSARDHNRAEGTEAFF
TRBV12-3/TRBV12-4	TRBD1	TRBJ2-2	many	TGTGCCAGCAGATCTCGGACAGGGAACGCCGGGGAGCTGTTTTTT	CASRSRTGNAGELFF
TRBV7-2	NA	TRBJ2-3	many	TGTGCCAGCAGCTTGCCAGGGTTCTATACGCAGTATTTT	CASSLPGFYTQYF
TRBV6-2/TRBV6-3	TRBD1	TRBJ2-1	many	TGTGCCAGCAGTTACAAACAGGGGTGGGACAATGAGCAGTTCTTC	CASSYKQGWDNEQFF
TRBV5-1	NA	TRBJ2-6	few	TGCGCCAGCAGCTTGTCGGCAGGGATAGGTGGGGCCAACGTCCTGACTTTC	CASSLSAGIGGANVLTF
TRBV6-6	NA	TRBJ2-2	few	TGTGCCACCGAGGGCGGCCCGAGAGGGGAGCTGTTTTTT	CATEGGPRGELFF
TRBV12-3/TRBV12-4	NA	TRBJ1-5	many	TGTGCCAGCAGTTCGACCGGGACCTATATTAATCAGCCCCAGCATTTT	CASSSTGTYINQPQHF
TRBV20-1	NA	TRBJ2-5	NA	TGCAGTGCTAGTGGGGGGCGGAAAGAGACCCAGTACTTC	CSASGGRKETQYF
TRBV11-2	NA	TRBJ2-2	NA	TGTGCCAGCAGCTTTGGGCACGATCCGCGGGATGACACCGGGGAGCTGTTTTTT	CASSFGHDPRDDTGELFF
TRBV5-4	NA	TRBJ1-1	many	TGTGCCAGCAGCTTGGCCTCCGGGGGCACTGAAGCTTTCTTT	CASSLASGGTEAFF
TRBV12-3/TRBV12-4	NA	TRBJ2-3	NA	TGTGCCAGCAGTCAGGACCCTTCTAGCACAGATACGCAGTATTTT	CASSQDPSSTDTQYF
TRBV6-1	TRBD2	TRBJ2-5	few	TGTGCCAGCAGACGTAGCGGGGGTAACCAAGAGACCCAGTACTTC	CASRRSGGNQETQYF